This T cell receptor beta chain was observed in a study of beta chain features in type 1 diabetes. Study-wide findings and caveats: TCRB CDR3 length was moderately but significantly reduced in all four CD4+ subsets of Type 1 diabetes patients.

Blood was collected once per donor into heparin, averaging about 116 mL. This clone was seen only a few times. Its antigen is as yet unknown. Within the sample, other DNA sequences also encode this same CDR3. Reverse transcription of all isolated RNA meant that expressed TCRB transcripts were sequenced. TCRdb's table, derived via immunoSEQ multiplex PCR, lists solely in-frame clones and lacks some. The sample has roughly 150,000 clones, around 8% seen once. Germline lookup yields CDR1 SGHTA and CDR2 FQGTGA. The CDR3 covers 15 residues. V lost 2 bases to trimming and J lost 1 base, with 11 bases between them.

The sample taken for sequencing was central memory CD4+ T cells from blood. The TCR was taken from a woman aged 40 to 50 with type 1 diabetes. The V call is TRBV7-3, the J call TRBJ1-1, with D perhaps TRBD1 (5 bases). The chain's CDR3 is CASSLWGEANTEAFF. The CDR3 DNA sequence: TGTGCCAGCAGCTTATGGGGCGAGGCGAACACTGAAGCTTTCTTT. The full variable domain, with the rest looked up from reference TRBV7-3 and TRBJ1-1, is GAGVSQTPSNKVTEKGKYVELRCDPISGHTALYWYRQSLGQGPEFLIYFQGTGAADDSGLPNDRFFAVRPEGSVSTLKIQRTERGDSAVYLCASSLWGEANTEAFFGQGTRLTVV.